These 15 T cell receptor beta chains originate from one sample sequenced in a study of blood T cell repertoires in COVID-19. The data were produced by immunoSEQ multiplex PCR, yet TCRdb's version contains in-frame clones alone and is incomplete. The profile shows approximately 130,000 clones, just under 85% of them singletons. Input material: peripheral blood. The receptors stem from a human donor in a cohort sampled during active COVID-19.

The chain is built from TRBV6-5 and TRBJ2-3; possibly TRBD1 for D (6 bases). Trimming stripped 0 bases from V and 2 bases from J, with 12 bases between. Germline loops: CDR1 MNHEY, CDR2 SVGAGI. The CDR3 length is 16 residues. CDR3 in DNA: TGTGCCAGCAGTTACTCGGGACAACCACCCACAGATACGCAGTATTTT. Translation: CASSYSGQPPTDTQYF.

The CDR3 region is CASSLNTGRGHEQYF. CDR3 nucleotides: TGCGCCAGCAGCTTGAATACAGGGAGAGGCCACGAGCAGTACTTC. This chain links TRBV5-1 with TRBJ2-7; tentative D call: TRBD1 (6 bases). The CDR3 consists of 15 residues. Germline values: CDR1 SGHRS, CDR2 YFSETQ. V was shortened by 1 base and J by 5 bases, with 16 bases between the two germline ends. Based on the CDR3 plus reference TRBV5-1 and TRBJ2-7, the full variable domain is KAGVTQTPRYLIKTRGQQVTLSCSPISGHRSVSWYQQTPGQGLQFLFEYFSETQRNKGNFPGRFSGRQFSNSRSEMNVSTLELGDSALYLCASSLNTGRGHEQYFGPGTRLTVT.

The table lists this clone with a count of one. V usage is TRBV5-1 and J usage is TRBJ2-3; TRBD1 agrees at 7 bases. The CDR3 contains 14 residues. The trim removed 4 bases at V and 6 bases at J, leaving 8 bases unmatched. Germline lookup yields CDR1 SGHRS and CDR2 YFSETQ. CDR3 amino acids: CASSLQGTGDTQYF. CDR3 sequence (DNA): TGCGCCAGCAGCCTACAGGGGACCGGTGATACGCAGTATTTT. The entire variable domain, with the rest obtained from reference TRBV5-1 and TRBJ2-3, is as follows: KAGVTQTPRYLIKTRGQQVTLSCSPISGHRSVSWYQQTPGQGLQFLFEYFSETQRNKGNFPGRFSGRQFSNSRSEMNVSTLELGDSALYLCASSLQGTGDTQYFGPGTRLTVL.

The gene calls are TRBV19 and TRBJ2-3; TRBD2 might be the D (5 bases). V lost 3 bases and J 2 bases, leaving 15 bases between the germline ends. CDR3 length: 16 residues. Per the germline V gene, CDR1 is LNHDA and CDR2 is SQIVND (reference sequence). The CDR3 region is CASSILAGDYTDTQYF. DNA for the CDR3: TGTGCCAGTAGTATCCTCGCAGGTGACTACACAGATACGCAGTATTTT.

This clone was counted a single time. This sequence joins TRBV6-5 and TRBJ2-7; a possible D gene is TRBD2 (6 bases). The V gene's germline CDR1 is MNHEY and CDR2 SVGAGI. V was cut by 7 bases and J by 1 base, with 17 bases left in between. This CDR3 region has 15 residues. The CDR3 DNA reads TGTGCCAGCACTCTGGAAGAGGGACTTTCCTACGAGCAGTACTTC. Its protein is CASTLEEGLSYEQYF.

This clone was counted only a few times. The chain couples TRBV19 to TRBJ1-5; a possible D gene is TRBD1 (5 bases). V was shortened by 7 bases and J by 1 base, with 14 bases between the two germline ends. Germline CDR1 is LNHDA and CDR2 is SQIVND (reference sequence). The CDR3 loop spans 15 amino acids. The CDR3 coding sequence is TGTGCCAGTACACTGGGCAGGGCAAGCAATCAGCCCCAGCATTTT. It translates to CASTLGRASNQPQHF.

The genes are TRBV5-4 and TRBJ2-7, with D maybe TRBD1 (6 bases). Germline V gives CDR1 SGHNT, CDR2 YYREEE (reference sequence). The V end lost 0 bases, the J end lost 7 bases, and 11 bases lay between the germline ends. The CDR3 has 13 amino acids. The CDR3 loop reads CASSLVQGQEQYF. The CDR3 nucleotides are TGTGCCAGCAGCTTGGTTCAGGGGCAGGAGCAGTACTTC.

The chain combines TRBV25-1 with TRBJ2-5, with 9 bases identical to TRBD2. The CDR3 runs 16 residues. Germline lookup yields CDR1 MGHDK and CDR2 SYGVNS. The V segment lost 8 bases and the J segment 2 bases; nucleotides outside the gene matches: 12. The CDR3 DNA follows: TGTGCCAGCCAAAGCCCCGGACTAGCGTCTCAAGAGACCCAGTACTTC. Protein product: CASQSPGLASQETQYF.

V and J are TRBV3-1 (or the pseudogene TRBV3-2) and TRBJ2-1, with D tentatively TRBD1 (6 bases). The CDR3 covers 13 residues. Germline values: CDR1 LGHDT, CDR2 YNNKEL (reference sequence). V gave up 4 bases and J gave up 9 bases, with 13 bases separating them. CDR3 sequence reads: CASSLGQSAEQFF. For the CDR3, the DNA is TGTGCCAGCAGCCTCGGACAGTCGGCTGAGCAGTTCTTC.

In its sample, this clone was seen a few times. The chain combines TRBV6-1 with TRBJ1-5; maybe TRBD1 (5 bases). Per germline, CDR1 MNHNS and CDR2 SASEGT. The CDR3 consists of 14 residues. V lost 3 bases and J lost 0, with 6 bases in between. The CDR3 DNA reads TGTGCCAGCAGTGAGACAGATAGCAATCAGCCCCAGCATTTT. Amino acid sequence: CASSETDSNQPQHF.

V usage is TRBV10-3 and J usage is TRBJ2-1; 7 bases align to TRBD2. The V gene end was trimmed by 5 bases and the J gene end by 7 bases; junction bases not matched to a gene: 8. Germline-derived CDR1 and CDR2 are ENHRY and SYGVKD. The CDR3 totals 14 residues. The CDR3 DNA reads TGTGCCATCAGTAACGGCCTGGGGGGGAATGAGCAGTTCTTC. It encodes CAISNGLGGNEQFF.

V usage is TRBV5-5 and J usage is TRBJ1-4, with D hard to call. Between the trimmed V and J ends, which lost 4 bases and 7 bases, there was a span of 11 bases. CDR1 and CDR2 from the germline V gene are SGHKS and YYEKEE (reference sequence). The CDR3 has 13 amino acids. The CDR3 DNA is TGTGCCAGCAGCATCCGGGTCCCTGAAAAACTGTTTTTT. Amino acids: CASSIRVPEKLFF.

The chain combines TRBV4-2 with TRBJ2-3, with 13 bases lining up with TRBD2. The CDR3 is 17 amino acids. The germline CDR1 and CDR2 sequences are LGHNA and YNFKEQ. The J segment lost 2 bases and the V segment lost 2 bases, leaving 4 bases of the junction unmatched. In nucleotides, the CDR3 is TGTGCCAGCAGCCAAACTGGGACTAGCGGGGCCACAGATACGCAGTATTTT. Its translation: CASSQTGTSGATDTQYF.

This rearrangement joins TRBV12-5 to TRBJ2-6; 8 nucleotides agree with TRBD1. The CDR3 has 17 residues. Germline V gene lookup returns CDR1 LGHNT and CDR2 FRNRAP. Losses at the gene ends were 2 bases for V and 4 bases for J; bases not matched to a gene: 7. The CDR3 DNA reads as TGTGCTAGTGGTTTGACACAGGGGGTCTTAGGGGCCAACGTCCTGACTTTC. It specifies CASGLTQGVLGANVLTF. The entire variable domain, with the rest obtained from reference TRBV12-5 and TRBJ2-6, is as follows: DARVTQTPRHKVTEMGQEVTMRCQPILGHNTVFWYRQTMMQGLELLAYFRNRAPLDDSGMPKDRFSAEMPDATLATLKIQPSEPRDSAVYFCASGLTQGVLGANVLTFGAGSRLTVL.

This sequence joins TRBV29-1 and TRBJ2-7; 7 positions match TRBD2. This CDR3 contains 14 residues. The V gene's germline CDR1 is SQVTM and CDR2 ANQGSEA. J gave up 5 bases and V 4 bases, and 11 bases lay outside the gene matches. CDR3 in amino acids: CSVVSGGGSDEQYF. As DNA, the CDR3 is TGCAGCGTTGTGTCGGGCGGGGGAAGCGACGAGCAGTACTTC.